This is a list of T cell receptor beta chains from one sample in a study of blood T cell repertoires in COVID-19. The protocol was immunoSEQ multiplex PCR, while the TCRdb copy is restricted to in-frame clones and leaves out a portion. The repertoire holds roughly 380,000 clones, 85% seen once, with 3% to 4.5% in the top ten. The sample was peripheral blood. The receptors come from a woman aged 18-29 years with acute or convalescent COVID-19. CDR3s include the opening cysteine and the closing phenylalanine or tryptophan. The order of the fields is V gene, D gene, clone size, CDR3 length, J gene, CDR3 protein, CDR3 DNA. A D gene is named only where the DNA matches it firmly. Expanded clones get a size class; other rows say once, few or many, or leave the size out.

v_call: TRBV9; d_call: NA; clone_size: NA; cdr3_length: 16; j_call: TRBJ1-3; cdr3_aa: CASSVGGQSSGNTIYF; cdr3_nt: TGTGCCAGCAGCGTAGGGGGGCAGTCCTCTGGAAACACCATATATTTT
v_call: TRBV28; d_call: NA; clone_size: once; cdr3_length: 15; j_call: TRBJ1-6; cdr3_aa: CASSLSRSYNSPLHF; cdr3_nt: TGTGCCAGCAGTTTATCTAGGTCCTATAATTCACCCCTCCACTTT
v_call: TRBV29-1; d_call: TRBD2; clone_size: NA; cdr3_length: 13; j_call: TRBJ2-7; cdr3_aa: CSVGLAGPGEQYF; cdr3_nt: TGCAGCGTGGGACTAGCGGGGCCGGGAGAGCAGTACTTC
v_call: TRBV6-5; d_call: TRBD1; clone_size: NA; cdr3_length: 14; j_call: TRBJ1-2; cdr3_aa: CASSSGQGYYGYTF; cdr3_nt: TGTGCCAGCAGTTCGGGACAGGGGTACTATGGCTACACCTTC
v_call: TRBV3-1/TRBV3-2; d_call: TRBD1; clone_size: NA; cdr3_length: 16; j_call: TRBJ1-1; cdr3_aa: CASSQDSGTVNTEAFF; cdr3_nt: TGTGCCAGCAGCCAAGATAGCGGGACAGTGAACACTGAAGCTTTCTTT
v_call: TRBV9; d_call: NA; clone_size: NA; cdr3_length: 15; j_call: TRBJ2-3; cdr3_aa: CASSVGRGLADTQYF; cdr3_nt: TGTGCCAGCAGCGTAGGGCGAGGCCTGGCAGATACGCAGTATTTT
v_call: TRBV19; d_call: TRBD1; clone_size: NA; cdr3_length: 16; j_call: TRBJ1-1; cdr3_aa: CASSANEGQTVAEAFF; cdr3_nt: TGTGCCAGTAGTGCGAACGAGGGACAGACGGTTGCTGAAGCTTTCTTT
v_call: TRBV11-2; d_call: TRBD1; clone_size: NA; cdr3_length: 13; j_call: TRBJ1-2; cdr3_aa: CASSPGGDYGYTF; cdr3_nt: TGTGCCAGCAGCCCAGGGGGTGACTATGGCTACACCTTC
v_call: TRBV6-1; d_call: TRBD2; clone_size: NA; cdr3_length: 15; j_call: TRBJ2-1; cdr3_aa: CASSERAGDYNEQFF; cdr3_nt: TGTGCCAGCAGTGAAAGAGCGGGAGACTACAATGAGCAGTTCTTC
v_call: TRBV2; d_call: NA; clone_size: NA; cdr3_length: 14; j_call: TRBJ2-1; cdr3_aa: CASSEQVSYNEQFF; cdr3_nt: TGTGCCAGCAGTGAACAGGTTTCCTACAATGAGCAGTTCTTC